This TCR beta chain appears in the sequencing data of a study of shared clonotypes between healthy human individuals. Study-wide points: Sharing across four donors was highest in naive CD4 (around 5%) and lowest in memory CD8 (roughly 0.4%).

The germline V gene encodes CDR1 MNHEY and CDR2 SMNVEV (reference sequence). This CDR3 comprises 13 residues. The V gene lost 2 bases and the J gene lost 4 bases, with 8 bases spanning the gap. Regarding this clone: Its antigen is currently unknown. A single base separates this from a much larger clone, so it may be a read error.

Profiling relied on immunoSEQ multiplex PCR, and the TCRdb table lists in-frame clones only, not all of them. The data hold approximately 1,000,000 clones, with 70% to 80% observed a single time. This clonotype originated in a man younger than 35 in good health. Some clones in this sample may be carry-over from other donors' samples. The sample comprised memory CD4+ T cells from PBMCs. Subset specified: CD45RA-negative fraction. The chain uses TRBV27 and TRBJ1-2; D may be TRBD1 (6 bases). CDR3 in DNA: TGTGCCAGCAGTTTAGAACAGGGCTATGGCTACACCTTC. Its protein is CASSLEQGYGYTF.